This is a list of T cell receptor beta chains from one sample in a study of CD8 T cells in ankylosing spondylitis. TCRdb itself ran the 5' RACE reads through MiXCR, one entry per CDR3 protein. This repertoire shows almost 400,000 distinct CDR3 sequences, approximately 20% found once; its top ten account for approximately 16%. Specimen: blood, either unsorted or a sorted T cell fraction (not recorded which). Source of these receptors: a male donor with ankylosing spondylitis. Both conserved end residues are part of each CDR3. A D gene is named only where the DNA matches it firmly. Clone size is not always given. Where it is, it says once, few, many or a class for expanded clones.

TRBD2,TRBV6-2/TRBV6-3,NA,TRBJ2-7,CASSRGTSGRSSYEQYF,TGTGCCAGCAGTCGAGGGACTAGCGGGAGGAGCTCCTACGAGCAGTACTTC
NA,TRBV18,few,TRBJ1-1,CASSPFSGEGTEAFF,TGTGCCAGCTCACCGTTTTCGGGGGAAGGCACTGAAGCTTTCTTT
NA,TRBV20-1,NA,TRBJ2-7,CSASGQGGAEQYF,TGCAGTGCTAGTGGGCAGGGGGGCGCCGAGCAGTACTTC
TRBD1,TRBV4-2,NA,TRBJ2-4,CASSQDGTGENIQYF,TGTGCCAGCAGCCAAGATGGGACAGGGGAAAACATTCAGTACTTC
TRBD2,TRBV29-1,few,TRBJ2-1,CSVATSGYNEQFF,TGCAGCGTAGCGACTAGCGGCTACAATGAGCAGTTCTTC
NA,TRBV5-1,NA,TRBJ2-6,CASVRNRASGANVLTF,TGCGCCAGCGTACGGAACAGGGCCTCTGGGGCCAACGTCCTGACTTTC
TRBD1,TRBV7-9,few,TRBJ1-2,CASSLQTGDVGYTF,TGTGCCAGCAGCTTACAGACAGGGGACGTTGGCTACACCTTC
NA,TRBV19,NA,TRBJ2-3,CASSIGGRRTDTQYF,TGTGCCAGTAGTATAGGTGGGAGGCGCACAGATACGCAGTATTTT
NA,TRBV11-2,few,TRBJ2-1,CASSLDPPGSGNEQFF,TGTGCCAGCAGCTTAGATCCGCCCGGATCTGGAAATGAGCAGTTCTTC
NA,TRBV11-3,few,TRBJ2-1,CASSLGAAFNNEQFF,TGTGCCAGCAGCCTGGGCGCAGCATTTAACAATGAGCAGTTCTTC
NA,TRBV6-2/TRBV6-3,NA,TRBJ2-7,CASKSYSFSYEQYF,TGTGCCAGCAAATCATACAGTTTTTCCTACGAGCAGTACTTC
NA,TRBV6-2/TRBV6-3,few,TRBJ1-2,CASSYGIANYGYTF,TGTGCCAGCAGTTACGGGATAGCTAACTATGGCTACACCTTC
NA,TRBV9,few,TRBJ1-3,CASSVSGNRPLSGNTIYF,TGTGCCAGCAGCGTTTCAGGGAACAGGCCGCTCTCTGGAAACACCATATATTTT
NA,TRBV20-1,NA,TRBJ2-6,CSARVTGSGANVLTF,TGCAGTGCTAGGGTAACGGGCTCTGGGGCCAACGTCCTGACTTTC
NA,TRBV2,NA,TRBJ2-2,CASSEIRGTGELFF,TGTGCCAGCAGTGAAATTCGGGGAACCGGGGAGCTGTTTTTT
TRBD2,TRBV20-1,NA,TRBJ2-1,CSALRREGLNEQFF,TGCAGTGCCTTACGGCGGGAGGGCCTCAATGAGCAGTTCTTC
NA,TRBV24-1,few,TRBJ1-5,CATSERTEGNQPQHF,TGTGCCACCAGTGAGAGGACCGAGGGCAATCAGCCCCAGCATTTT
TRBD2,TRBV6-5,once,TRBJ2-1,CASSPGGFQQFF,TGTGCCAGCAGCCCCGGGGGGTTTCAGCAGTTCTTC
NA,TRBV7-2,few,TRBJ1-6,CASSADSWNSPLHF,TGTGCCAGCAGCGCCGACAGTTGGAATTCACCCCTCCACTTT
TRBD2,TRBV7-2,few,TRBJ2-1,CASSLEGSGINEQFF,TGTGCCAGCAGCTTAGAGGGTAGCGGGATCAATGAGCAGTTCTTC
NA,TRBV29-1,few,TRBJ2-7,CSVEGSSYEQYF,TGCAGCGTTGAAGGTAGTTCCTACGAGCAGTACTTC
NA,TRBV20-1,NA,TRBJ2-3,CSVPQGSRFTDTQYF,TGCAGTGTCCCTCAAGGTAGCAGGTTCACAGATACGCAGTATTTT
TRBD1,TRBV25-1,few,TRBJ2-2,CASSGSTGAPALRTGELFF,TGTGCCAGCAGTGGCTCGACAGGGGCCCCTGCCCTTCGTACCGGGGAGCTGTTTTTT
TRBD1,TRBV12-3/TRBV12-4,many,TRBJ2-2,CASSKKGASTGELFF,TGTGCCAGCAGTAAAAAGGGGGCGAGCACCGGGGAGCTGTTTTTT
TRBD2,TRBV5-1,NA,TRBJ2-1,CASSREIAGLSYNEQFF,TGCGCCAGCAGCAGGGAGATAGCGGGACTTTCCTACAATGAGCAGTTCTTC
NA,TRBV28,few,TRBJ1-5,CASSPHRANQPQHF,TGTGCCAGCAGCCCCCACAGGGCCAATCAGCCCCAGCATTTT
TRBD2,TRBV5-4,NA,TRBJ2-3,CASSPRLAASTDTQYF,TGTGCCAGCAGCCCCAGACTAGCGGCTAGCACAGATACGCAGTATTTT
NA,TRBV9,NA,TRBJ2-1,CASSSLSSYNEQFF,TGTGCCAGCAGTTCCTTAAGCTCCTACAATGAGCAGTTCTTC
TRBD2,TRBV6-1,NA,TRBJ2-3,CASSPPAGGSGTQYF,TGTGCCAGCAGTCCCCCGGCGGGAGGGTCGGGTACGCAGTATTTT
TRBD2,TRBV18,NA,TRBJ2-7,CASSPQRGSYEQYF,TGTGCCAGCTCACCCCAGCGGGGATCCTACGAGCAGTACTTC
TRBD1,TRBV10-3,few,TRBJ2-7,CAISPGQGYNEQYF,TGTGCCATCAGCCCGGGACAGGGATACAACGAGCAGTACTTC
NA,TRBV7-3,few,TRBJ2-2,CASSSTVGIDTGELFF,TGTGCCAGCAGCTCGACAGTAGGGATCGACACCGGGGAGCTGTTTTTT
TRBD1,TRBV12-3/TRBV12-4,NA,TRBJ1-6,CASSSRTGLPPLHF,TGTGCCAGCAGTTCCCGGACAGGATTGCCGCCCCTCCACTTT
TRBD2,TRBV7-2,few,TRBJ2-7,CASSSTSGSTYEQYF,TGTGCCAGCAGCAGCACTAGCGGGAGCACCTACGAGCAGTACTTC
NA,TRBV27,NA,TRBJ2-7,CASSKTGGGGYEQYF,TGTGCCAGCAGCAAAACAGGGGGAGGGGGCTACGAGCAGTACTTC
NA,TRBV7-7,NA,TRBJ2-2,CASSLGSGNTGELFF,TGTGCCAGCAGCTTAGGAAGCGGGAACACCGGGGAGCTGTTTTTT
TRBD1,TRBV7-9,few,TRBJ2-3,CASSPEMSGGWDTQYF,TGTGCCAGCAGCCCCGAGATGTCAGGGGGCTGGGATACGCAGTATTTT
TRBD2,TRBV11-2,NA,TRBJ2-3,CASSNPRTSGSSADTQYF,TGTGCCAGCAGCAACCCCCGGACTAGCGGGAGTAGCGCAGATACGCAGTATTTT
NA,TRBV10-3,few,TRBJ2-5,CAIGDFQETQYF,TGTGCCATCGGGGACTTCCAAGAGACCCAGTACTTC
NA,TRBV20-1,NA,TRBJ2-3,CSAMLLPATDTQYF,TGCAGTGCAATGCTACTCCCGGCCACAGATACGCAGTATTTT
NA,TRBV28,few,TRBJ2-7,CASSTSVYEQYF,TGTGCCAGCAGTACCTCAGTCTACGAGCAGTACTTC
NA,TRBV29-1,NA,TRBJ1-1,CSVQRRNTEAFF,TGCAGCGTCCAGAGACGGAACACTGAAGCTTTCTTT
NA,TRBV2,few,TRBJ2-3,CASSGLMKADTQYF,TGTGCCAGCAGTGGCCTTATGAAGGCGGATACGCAGTATTTT
NA,TRBV7-2,few,TRBJ1-4,CASSLTGFNEKLFF,TGTGCCAGCAGCCTAACAGGGTTTAATGAAAAACTGTTTTTT
NA,TRBV28,NA,TRBJ1-5,CASTLPPGGNQPQHF,TGTGCCAGCACTCTCCCGCCCGGGGGCAATCAGCCCCAGCATTTT
NA,TRBV5-1,NA,TRBJ2-1,CASSLPGTSYNEQFF,TGCGCCAGCAGCTTGCCCGGGACCTCCTACAATGAGCAGTTCTTC
TRBD1,TRBV18,few,TRBJ1-1,CASSPWDRGPKNTEAFF,TGTGCCAGCTCACCATGGGACAGGGGGCCTAAGAACACTGAAGCTTTCTTT
TRBD2,TRBV29-1,few,TRBJ2-5,CSVYTSGSPQETQYF,TGCAGCGTATATACTAGCGGGAGCCCGCAAGAGACCCAGTACTTC
NA,TRBV18,few,TRBJ1-2,CASSPRQDADYGYTF,TGTGCCAGCTCACCACGACAGGATGCCGACTATGGCTACACCTTC